The present entry profiles one TCR beta chain with its context. Its antigen is not known. TCR cDNA was made by 5'RACE template switching, adding a universal primer site and UMIs. TCRdb reprocessed the 5' RACE reads via MiXCR and lists one record per CDR3 protein. The repertoire includes hundreds of thousands of distinct CDR3 sequences, 10% to 15% of them detected once, and more than 13% sits in the top ten. The record originates from a study of T cells after yellow fever vaccination. Study summary: For low cell numbers, libraries were made with SMART-Seq v4 Ultra Low Input.

Looked up from germline, CDR1 is SGHTA and CDR2 is FQGNSA. V was pared by 4 bases and J by 0 bases, with 10 bases between. The CDR3 runs 15 residues. Study-level results: Post-booster repertoires contained most primary-vaccination clones again (about 95% CD4, around 89% CD8). Peak timing came faster in the weaker secondary response, day 5 versus 15.

This chain links TRBV7-2 with TRBJ2-4; D remains unclear. The sequence was obtained from a man between 25 and 39 years old who received the YFV17D yellow fever vaccine. The specimen comprised PBMCs, sampled on the day of the yellow fever booster vaccination. The CDR3 is CASSSDSRAKNIQYF. The CDR3 nucleotides are TGTGCCAGCAGCTCCGATAGCAGAGCCAAAAACATTCAGTACTTC.